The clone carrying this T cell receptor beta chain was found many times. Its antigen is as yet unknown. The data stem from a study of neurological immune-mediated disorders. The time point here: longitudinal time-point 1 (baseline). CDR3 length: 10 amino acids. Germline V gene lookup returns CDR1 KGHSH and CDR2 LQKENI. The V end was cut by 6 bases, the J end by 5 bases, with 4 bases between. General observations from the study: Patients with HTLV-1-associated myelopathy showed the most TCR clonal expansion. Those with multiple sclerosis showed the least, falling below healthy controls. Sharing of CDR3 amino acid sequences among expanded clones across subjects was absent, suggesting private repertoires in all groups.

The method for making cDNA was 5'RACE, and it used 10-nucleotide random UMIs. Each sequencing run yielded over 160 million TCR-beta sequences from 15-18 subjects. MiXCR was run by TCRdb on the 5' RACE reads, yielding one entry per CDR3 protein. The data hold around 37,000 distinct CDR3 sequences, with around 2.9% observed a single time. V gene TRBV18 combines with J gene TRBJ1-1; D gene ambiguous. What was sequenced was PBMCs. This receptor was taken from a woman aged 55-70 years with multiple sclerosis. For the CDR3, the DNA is TGTGCCAGCTCGTCGACTGAAGCTTTCTTT. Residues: CASSSTEAFF.